This T cell receptor beta chain was sequenced in a study of shared clonotypes between healthy human individuals (dated by TCRdb to the early 2020s). About the study as a whole: The cohort comprised two women and a few men aged 18 to 49 years. For each donor, CD4 naive and CD4 memory were each run on three plates, CD8 naive on two plates, and CD8 memory on one plate. To estimate repertoire size and how much clonotypes are shared between individuals, the study performed deep sequencing of blood TCR repertoires from a few healthy adults. To increase sequencing depth and limit assay-specific biases, different laboratories used diverse techniques to prepare libraries and sequence TCR repertoires. Between about 0.94 and 10 billion PBMCs per donor were obtained by leukapheresis. Broader findings and caveats from the paper: Pairwise subsampling led to the expectation that sequencing depth would affect the degree of clonotype sharing among donors. Incomplete sequencing was indicated by rarefaction of sorted-subset datasets, despite the large sequencing depth. Naive subsets generally had larger estimated clonotype richness than memory subsets. Sharing across a few donors was observed for approximately 5% of naive CD4, over 3% of naive CD8, 2.3% of memory CD4, and 0.4% of memory CD8 clonotypes. Compared with non-shared clonotypes, clonotypes shared by all four sorted-subset donors had higher generation probabilities. Because the study included only a small number of donors, the genetic and exposure-history diversity represented was limited. Sampling was restricted to blood, and TCR repertoires in tissues likely differ from the TCR repertoires found in blood.

Points on this clone: Its antigen specificity is not known. The input lacks base qualities; no much larger clone sits a single base away.

Using the deep immunoSEQ assay, multiplex PCR amplified TCR CDR3 regions from genomic DNA. For each cell subset, the extracted genomic DNA was distributed evenly across all wells of several immunoSEQ 96-well plates, and each plate served as one replicate. For sorted subsets, 150 to 200 ng genomic DNA, equal to tens of thousands of T cell genomes, was loaded into each replicate PCR. Purified libraries were quantified with a Qubit 3.0 fluorometer, sized on a Bioanalyzer 2100, and re-quantified with the KAPA Library Quantification kit. Every immunoSEQ 96-well plate was sequenced on a dedicated single-read 150-cycle Illumina NextSeq 550 flow cell. In the source study's methods: Because only junctional sequences without quality scores were contained in the immunoSEQ output, filtering matching that applied to full-length reads could not be performed. Sequences were annotated with PyIR, a Python wrapper for IgBLAST v1.9, using IMGT germline references to assign V/J genes and CDR3. Reads were removed for weak V/J assignments (E-value above 1e-6), missing CDR3, stop codons, out-of-frame junctions, or ambiguous translated residues. V3J clonotypes were defined as sequences sharing an identical inferred V gene, J gene, and CDR3 amino acid sequence. Percentage overlap between repertoires was computed as shared unique clonotypes divided by the size of the smaller repertoire. Repertoire richness was assessed with RTK rarefaction, the Chao1 estimator, and Recon v2.1 estimates of unobserved clonotypes. Generation probabilities for all TCRbeta clonotypes obtained by the gDNA method from a handful of donors were computed using OLGA. Not all clones reach the TCRdb copy of this immuneACCESS table, which keeps in-frame sequences only. Checked studies attribute under half of the gap to unresolved V genes and leave the rest unexplained. V, J and clone size reflect that table, while D and trimming were determined from the DNA. The table for this sample lists 850,000 to 1,100,000 clones; about 72% of them were counted only once. Roughly 0.9% of the sample rests with the top ten.

The donors were healthy, HIV-negative adults with no recently reported acute infections or vaccinations. All donors were Caucasian adults living in Nashville, Tennessee, USA. Magnetic negative selection was used to enrich CD4+ T cells, after which naive cells were positively selected on CD45RA and the negative fraction became the memory subset. After blood collection by leukapheresis, PBMCs were isolated using Ficoll-Histopaque density gradient centrifugation and then cryopreserved in the vapor phase of liquid nitrogen. Purity and quantity of every magnetically sorted T cell population were checked by analytical flow cytometry. Genomic DNA was isolated from each sorted fraction and quantified by UV absorbance on a Nanodrop 2000c. Sequenced sample: memory CD4+ T cells from PBMCs. Taken with the paper, the label for cell subset or site translates to: CD45RA-negative fraction. The sequence was collected from a man aged 18 to 29 in good health. Some clones in this sample may be carry-over from other donors' samples.

The CDR3 in this case is CASSAHRGNSYRGELFF. The DNA reads TGTGCCAGCAGCGCCCACAGGGGAAACAGTTATAGGGGGGAGCTGTTTTTT. The chain was built from TRBV9 and TRBJ2-2; TRBD1 matches 7 bases in the middle. The CDR3 has 17 amino acids, counting the end cysteine and phenylalanine. The only DNA kept is the CDR3, 51 bases in frame from the first base. Based on the germline V gene, the CDR1 and CDR2 sequences are SGDLS and YYNGEE. V trim: 3 bases; J trim: 8 bases; unmatched bases: 16.